This entry concerns a single T cell receptor beta chain. Its binding antigen is unknown. Per-base qualities were not stored, and no clone one base away is much larger. The CDR3 starts with the cysteine, ends with the phenylalanine, and has 15 residues. Only the CDR3 part of the read is kept: 45 bases, read in frame from the first base. The germline V gene gives CDR1 as MDHEN and CDR2 as SYDVKM. V sheds 1 base and J sheds 8 bases, leaving 15 bases between their ends. The data were taken from a study of CD8+ T cells in alopecia areata (dated by TCRdb to the late 2010s). Study-wide context: Treated patients were enrolled in an open-label pilot trial of oral tofacitinib, 5 to 10 mg twice daily, for moderate-to-severe alopecia areata. Patients stayed on tofacitinib for 6 to 18 months and then had 6 months of follow-up off drug so that delayed response and recurrence could be assessed. On the human side, TCRbeta sequencing was run on scalp tissue and on sorted CD4+ and CD8+ peripheral blood T cells from healthy controls and from alopecia areata patients with either patchy or totalis/universalis disease. RNA was extracted with the PAXgene miRNA kit for fixed scalp, the miRNeasy kit for PBMCs, and the RNeasy kit for mouse skin. TCRbeta CDR3 regions were amplified by immunoSEQ multiplex PCR using 35 Vbeta forward and 13 Jbeta reverse primers. High-throughput TCRbeta sequencing was used to examine T cell clonal expansion in alopecia areata in both the C3H/HeJ mouse model and human patients. Scalp clonality was compared across normal scalp (n=4), patchy alopecia areata scalp (n=8), and alopecia totalis/universalis scalp (n=8). Patients on tofacitinib were biopsied at baseline and after 4 and 24 weeks of treatment, and several of the patients also had a later scalp biopsy.

The meaning of the sample's time point label: baseline before oral tofacitinib. From alopecia areata patients, peripheral blood was collected along with lesional scalp punch biopsies. PBMCs were isolated by density centrifugation and stained for CD3, CD4 and CD8, after which CD4+ and CD8+ T cells were sorted on a FACSAria. Results the study describes overall, beyond this receptor: TCR sequences shared between patients were less clear than in mice, possibly partly because of HLA diversity in the patient population. Lesional scalp, especially in alopecia totalis/universalis, showed higher clonality and more expanded CD8+ clones than normal scalp, suggesting antigenic drive. Scalp TCR repertoire analysis is complicated because resident alphabeta T cells in normal human skin are also sequenced, whereas mouse skin is dominated by gammadelta T cells.

The library was obtained by the immunoSEQ multiplex PCR assay. RNA was extracted from all samples and reverse transcribed into cDNA as template for TCR sequencing. SuperScript III was used to make first-strand cDNA, primed with a 2:1 mix of oligo-dT and random hexamers. A synthetic immune receptor repertoire was used to gauge amplification bias, and whatever bias remained was removed computationally. The study's processing was this. Raw reads were preprocessed to remove errors, and CDR3 was defined according to IMGT conventions as the region from the conserved cysteine to phenylalanine. Clonality was computed by normalizing Shannon entropy by log2 of the number of productive unique TCRs and subtracting the result from 1. Whether each scalp clone was CD4 or CD8 was inferred by checking scalp TCRbeta sequences against the CD4 and CD8 repertoires from sorted blood. Not all clones reach the TCRdb copy of this immuneACCESS table, which keeps in-frame sequences only. Checked studies attribute under half of the gap to unresolved V genes and leave the rest unexplained. The DNA was the basis for D and trimming; V, J and clone size are from that table. Counted in this sample were 130,000 to 150,000 clones; around 87% of them appeared once. The ten largest clones take up about 15% of the sample.

The source of this sequence is a human donor with alopecia areata. Sample: CD8+ T cells sorted from blood, taken at week 0. The chain is assembled from TRBV28 and TRBJ2-1; TRBD2 is possibly the D segment (5 matching bases). CDR3 sequence: CASSLSPSRGHEQFF. The DNA sequence is given as TGTGCCAGCAGTTTATCTCCGTCGAGAGGGCATGAGCAGTTCTTC.